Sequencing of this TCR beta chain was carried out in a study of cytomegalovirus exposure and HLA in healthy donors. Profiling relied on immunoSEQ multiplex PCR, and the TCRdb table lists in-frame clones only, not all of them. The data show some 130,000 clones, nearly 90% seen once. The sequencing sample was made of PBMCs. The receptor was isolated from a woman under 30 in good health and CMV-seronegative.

CDR3 sequence (DNA): TGTGCCAGCAGCCCCCCCCGGGGGACAGGGGTTAACTATGGCTACACCTTC. This sequence encodes CASSPPRGTGVNYGYTF. The gene calls are TRBV25-1 and TRBJ1-2, with 10 bases that match TRBD1. This CDR3 contains 17 residues. Germline CDR1 MGHDK, CDR2 SYGVNS. Losses at the gene ends were 6 bases for V and 1 base for J; bases not matched to a gene: 11.